This T cell receptor (beta chain) appears in the sequencing data of a study of CD8+CD57+ T cells in acquired aplastic anemia. The use of genomic DNA as template underpinned the TCR beta VDJ and CDR3 profiling. TCRdb fed the reads into MiXCR, producing one record per CDR3 protein. The sample carries approximately 200,000 distinct CDR3 sequences, about three fifths recorded once. The V segment lost 5 bases and the J segment 4 bases; nucleotides outside the gene matches: 6. The CDR3 is 14 residues long. Germline lookup yields CDR1 SNHLY and CDR2 FYNNEI. Sequenced: sorted CD4+, CD8+, or CD8+CD57+ T cells (not recorded which) from PBMCs. The clonotype was recovered from a human donor with severe aplastic anemia or a healthy control (not recorded which). The V gene is TRBV2, the J gene TRBJ2-7; 9 bases line up with TRBD2. The CDR3 spells CASSRLTSGYEQYF. CDR3 in DNA: TGTGCCAGCAGTCGCTTGACTAGCGGTTACGAGCAGTACTTC. The variable domain in full, completed from reference TRBV2 and TRBJ2-7, reads EPEVTQTPSHQVTQMGQEVILRCVPISNHLYFYWYRQILGQKVEFLVSFYNNEISEKSEIFDDQFSVERPDGSNFTLKIRSTKLEDSAMYFCASSRLTSGYEQYFGPGTRLTVT.